This T cell receptor beta chain derives from a study of Tregs in tolerant kidney transplant recipients. Notes on the study in general: Tregs expanded with activated donor B cells seemed most donor-specific. Few patients were studied, so findings need validation in larger groups. Biological reproducibility was not directly addressed in this study.

The length of the CDR3 is 17 residues. V was cut by 2 bases and J by 0 bases, with 15 bases left in between. CDR1 and CDR2 (germline): WNHNN, SYGVQD (reference sequence). Only in-frame clones appear in the TCRdb table, and some are missing; sequencing was by immunoSEQ multiplex PCR. The table records 200,000 to 300,000 clones, roughly 84% of them present only once. Comment on this clone: Its antigen is as yet unknown.

Thawed PBMCs were FACS-sorted into unstimulated CD4+CD25+CD127- regulatory T cells, CD4+CD25- non-regulatory cells, CD4 and CD8 cells. The sequencing sample was made of CD4+ T cells from blood. The source of this sequence is a human donor in good health. This chain uses TRBV10-1 with TRBJ2-3; tentatively, D is TRBD2 (7 bases). CDR3 protein: CASSERGGLASTDTQYF. The CDR3 DNA follows: TGCGCCAGCAGTGAGAGGGGGGGGCTAGCGAGCACAGATACGCAGTATTTT.